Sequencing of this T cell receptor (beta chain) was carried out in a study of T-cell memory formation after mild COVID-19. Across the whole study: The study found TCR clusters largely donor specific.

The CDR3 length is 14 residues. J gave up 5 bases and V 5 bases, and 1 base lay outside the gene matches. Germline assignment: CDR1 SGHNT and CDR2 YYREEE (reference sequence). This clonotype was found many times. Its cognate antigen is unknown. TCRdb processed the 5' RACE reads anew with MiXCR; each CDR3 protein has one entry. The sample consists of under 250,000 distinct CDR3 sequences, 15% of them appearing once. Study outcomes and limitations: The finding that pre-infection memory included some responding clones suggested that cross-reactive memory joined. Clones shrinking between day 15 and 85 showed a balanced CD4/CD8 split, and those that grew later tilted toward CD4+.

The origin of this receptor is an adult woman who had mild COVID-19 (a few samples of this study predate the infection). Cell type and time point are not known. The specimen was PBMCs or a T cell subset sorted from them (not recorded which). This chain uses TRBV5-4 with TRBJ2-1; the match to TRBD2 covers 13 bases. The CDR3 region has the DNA TGTGCCAGCAGTGGGACTAGCGGGAACAATGAGCAGTTCTTC. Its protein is CASSGTSGNNEQFF.